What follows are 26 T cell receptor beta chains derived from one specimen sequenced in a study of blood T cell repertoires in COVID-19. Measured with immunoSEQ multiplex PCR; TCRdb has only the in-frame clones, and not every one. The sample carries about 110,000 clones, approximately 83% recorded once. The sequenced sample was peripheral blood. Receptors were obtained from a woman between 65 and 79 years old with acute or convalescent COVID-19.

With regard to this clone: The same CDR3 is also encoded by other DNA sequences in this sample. This chain's CDR3 is CASSITGSNQPQHF. In DNA form, the CDR3 reads TGTGCCAGTAGCATCACCGGGAGCAATCAGCCCCAGCATTTT. This chain links TRBV19 with TRBJ1-5, with unresolved D. The CDR3 runs to 14 residues. Trimming took off 6 bases at V and 1 base at J, with 10 bases between the two ends. The germline V gene encodes CDR1 LNHDA and CDR2 SQIVND (reference sequence).

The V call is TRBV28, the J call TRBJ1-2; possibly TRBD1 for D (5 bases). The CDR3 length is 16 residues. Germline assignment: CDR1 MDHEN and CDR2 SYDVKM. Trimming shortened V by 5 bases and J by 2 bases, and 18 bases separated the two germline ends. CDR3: CASSTTTDYVNYGYTF. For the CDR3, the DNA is TGTGCCAGCAGTACTACGACAGATTACGTGAACTATGGCTACACCTTC.

The CDR3 DNA sequence: TGTGCCAGCAGCCATATGGGGAGGGGCCGGTTCTTC. Protein: CASSHMGRGRFF. This rearrangement joins TRBV7-8 to TRBJ2-1, with 7 positions matching TRBD2. The CDR3 totals 12 residues. Trimming removed 5 bases from V and 15 bases from J; junction bases left unmatched: 10. Germline CDR1 reads SGHVS; CDR2 reads FQNEAQ.

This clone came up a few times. The CDR3 DNA follows: TGTGCCAGCAGTATCCGAGAAACTAGCGGGGGGAAGTACAATGAGCAGTTCTTC. It encodes CASSIRETSGGKYNEQFF. The chain combines TRBV27 with TRBJ2-1, with TRBD2 matching 12 bases. The V segment lost 5 bases and the J segment 4 bases; nucleotides outside the gene matches: 12. This CDR3 contains 18 residues. Germline V CDR1 and CDR2: MNHEY, SMNVEV (reference sequence).

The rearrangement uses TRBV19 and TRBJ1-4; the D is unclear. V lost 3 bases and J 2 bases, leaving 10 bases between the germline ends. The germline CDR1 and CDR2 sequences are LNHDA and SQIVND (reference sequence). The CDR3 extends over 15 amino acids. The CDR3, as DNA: TGTGCCAGTAGTATTAACGGTGCGACTAATGAAAAACTGTTTTTT. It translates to CASSINGATNEKLFF.

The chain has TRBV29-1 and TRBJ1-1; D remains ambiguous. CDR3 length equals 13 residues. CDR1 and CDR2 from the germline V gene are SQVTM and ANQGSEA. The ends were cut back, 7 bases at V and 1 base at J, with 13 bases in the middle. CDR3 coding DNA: TGCAGCGCCCTCCGGTTCGCGAACACTGAAGCTTTCTTT. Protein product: CSALRFANTEAFF.

Written as DNA, the CDR3 is TGCGCCAGCAAGGGACAGACCTCTGGAAACACCATATATTTT. The encoded protein is CASKGQTSGNTIYF. J is TRBJ1-3 and V is TRBV5-1, with 7 bases matching TRBD1. V lost 6 bases and J lost 0; bases outside the gene matches: 3. The CDR3 loop spans 14 amino acids. The germline CDR1 and CDR2 sequences are SGHRS and YFSETQ.

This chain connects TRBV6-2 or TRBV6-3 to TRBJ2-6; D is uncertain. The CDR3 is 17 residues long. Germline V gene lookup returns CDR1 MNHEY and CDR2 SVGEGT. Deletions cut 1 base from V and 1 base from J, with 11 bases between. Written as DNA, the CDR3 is TGTGCCAGCAGTTACTGGCCGGAGAAATCTGGGGCCAACGTCCTGACTTTC. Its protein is CASSYWPEKSGANVLTF.

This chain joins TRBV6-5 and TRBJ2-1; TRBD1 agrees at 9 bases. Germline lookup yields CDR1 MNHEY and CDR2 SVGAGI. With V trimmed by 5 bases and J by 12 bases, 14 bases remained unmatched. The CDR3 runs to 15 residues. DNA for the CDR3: TGTGCCAGCAGTCAGCGGGACAGGGAATCCCGGGGGCAGTTCTTC. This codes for CASSQRDRESRGQFF.

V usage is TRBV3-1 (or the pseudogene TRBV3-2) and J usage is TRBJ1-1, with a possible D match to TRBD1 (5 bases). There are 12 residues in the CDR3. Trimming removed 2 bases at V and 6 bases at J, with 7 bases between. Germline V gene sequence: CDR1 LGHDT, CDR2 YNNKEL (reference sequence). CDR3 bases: TGTGCCAGCAGCCAAAAAGGGGCTGAAGCTTTCTTT. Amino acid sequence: CASSQKGAEAFF.

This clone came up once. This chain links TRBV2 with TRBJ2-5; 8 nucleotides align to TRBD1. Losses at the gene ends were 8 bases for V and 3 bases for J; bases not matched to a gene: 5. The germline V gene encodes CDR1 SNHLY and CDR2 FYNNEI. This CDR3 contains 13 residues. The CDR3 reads CASAGQGKETQYF. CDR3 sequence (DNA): TGTGCCAGCGCCGGACAGGGCAAAGAGACCCAGTACTTC.

DNA for the CDR3: TGTGCCAGCAGTTTGGCAGGGTCAAATGAAAAACTGTTTTTT. Residues: CASSLAGSNEKLFF. This chain joins TRBV28 and TRBJ1-4, with D possibly TRBD1 on 5 matching bases. The germline gives CDR1 MDHEN, CDR2 SYDVKM. CDR3 length: 14 residues. Trimming left V 3 bases short and J 5 bases short, with 10 bases between.

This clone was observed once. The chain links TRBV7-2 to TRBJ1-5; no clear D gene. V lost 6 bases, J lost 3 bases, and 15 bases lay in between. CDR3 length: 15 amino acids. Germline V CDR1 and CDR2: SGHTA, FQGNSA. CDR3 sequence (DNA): TGTGCCAGCAGTCCTCCGGGGAGCCCCAATCAGCCCCAGCATTTT. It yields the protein CASSPPGSPNQPQHF.

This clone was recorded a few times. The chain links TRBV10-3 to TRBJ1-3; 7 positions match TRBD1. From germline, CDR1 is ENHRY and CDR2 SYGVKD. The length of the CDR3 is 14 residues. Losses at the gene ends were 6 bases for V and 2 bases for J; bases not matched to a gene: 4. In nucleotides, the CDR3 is TGTGCCATCAGGAAAGACAGGGCTGGAAACACCATATATTTT. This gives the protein CAIRKDRAGNTIYF.

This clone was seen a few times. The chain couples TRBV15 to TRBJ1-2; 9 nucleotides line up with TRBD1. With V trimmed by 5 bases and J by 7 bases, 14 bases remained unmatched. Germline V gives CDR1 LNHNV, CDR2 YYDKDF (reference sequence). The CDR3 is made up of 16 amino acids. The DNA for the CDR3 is TGTGCCACCAGCTATGGGACAGGGCGAAGCCACTTTGGCTACACCTTC. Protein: CATSYGTGRSHFGYTF.

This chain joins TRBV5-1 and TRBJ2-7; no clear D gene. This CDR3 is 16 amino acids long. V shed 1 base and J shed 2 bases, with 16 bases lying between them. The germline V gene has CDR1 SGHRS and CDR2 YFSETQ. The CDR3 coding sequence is TGCGCCAGCAGCTTGTATCTGAGCTTTGTTCCCTACGAGCAGTACTTC. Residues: CASSLYLSFVPYEQYF. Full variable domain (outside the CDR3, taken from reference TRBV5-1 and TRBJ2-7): KAGVTQTPRYLIKTRGQQVTLSCSPISGHRSVSWYQQTPGQGLQFLFEYFSETQRNKGNFPGRFSGRQFSNSRSEMNVSTLELGDSALYLCASSLYLSFVPYEQYFGPGTRLTVT.

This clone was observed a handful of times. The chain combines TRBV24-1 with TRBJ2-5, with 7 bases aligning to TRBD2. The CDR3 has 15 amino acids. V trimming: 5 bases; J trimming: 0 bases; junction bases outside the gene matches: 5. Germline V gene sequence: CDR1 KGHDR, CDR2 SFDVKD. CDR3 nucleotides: TGTGCCACCAGTGCGACTAGCAGATACCAAGAGACCCAGTACTTC. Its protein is CATSATSRYQETQYF.

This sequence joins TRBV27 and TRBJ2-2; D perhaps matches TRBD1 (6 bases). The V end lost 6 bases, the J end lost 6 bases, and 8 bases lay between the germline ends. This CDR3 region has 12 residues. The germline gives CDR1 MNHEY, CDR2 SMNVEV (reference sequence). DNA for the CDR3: TGTGCCAGCAGCCAGGGGCCCGGGGAGCTGTTTTTT. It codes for CASSQGPGELFF.

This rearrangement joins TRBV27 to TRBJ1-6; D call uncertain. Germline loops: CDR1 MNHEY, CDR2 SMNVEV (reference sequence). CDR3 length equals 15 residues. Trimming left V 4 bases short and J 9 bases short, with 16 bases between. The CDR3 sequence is CASSSFEGPTSPLHF. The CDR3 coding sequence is TGTGCCAGCAGTTCCTTTGAGGGTCCGACTTCACCCCTCCACTTT.

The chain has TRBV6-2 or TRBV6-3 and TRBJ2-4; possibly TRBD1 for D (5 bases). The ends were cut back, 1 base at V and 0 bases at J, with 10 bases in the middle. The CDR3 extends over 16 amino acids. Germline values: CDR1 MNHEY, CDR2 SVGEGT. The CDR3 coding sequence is TGTGCCAGCAGTTACTTAGGGGCTCAAGCCAAAAACATTCAGTACTTC. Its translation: CASSYLGAQAKNIQYF.

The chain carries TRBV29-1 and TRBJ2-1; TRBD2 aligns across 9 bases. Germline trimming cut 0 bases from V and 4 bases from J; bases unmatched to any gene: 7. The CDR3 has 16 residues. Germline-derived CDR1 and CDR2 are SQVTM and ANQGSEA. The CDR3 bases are TGCAGCGTTGAAGAGGCTAGCGGGGAGAAGTACAATGAGCAGTTCTTC. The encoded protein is CSVEEASGEKYNEQFF.

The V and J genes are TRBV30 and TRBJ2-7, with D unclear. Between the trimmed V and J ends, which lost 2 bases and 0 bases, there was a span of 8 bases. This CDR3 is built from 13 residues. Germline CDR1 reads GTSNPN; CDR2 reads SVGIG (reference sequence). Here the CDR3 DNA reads TGTGCCTGGAGTCTACAGCCCTCCTACGAGCAGTACTTC. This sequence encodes CAWSLQPSYEQYF.

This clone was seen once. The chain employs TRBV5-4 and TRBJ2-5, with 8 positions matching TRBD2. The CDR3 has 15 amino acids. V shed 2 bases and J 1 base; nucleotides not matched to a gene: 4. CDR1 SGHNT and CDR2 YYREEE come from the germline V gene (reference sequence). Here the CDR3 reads CASSLFSGAQETQYF. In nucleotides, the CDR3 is TGTGCCAGCAGCTTATTTAGCGGGGCCCAAGAGACCCAGTACTTC.

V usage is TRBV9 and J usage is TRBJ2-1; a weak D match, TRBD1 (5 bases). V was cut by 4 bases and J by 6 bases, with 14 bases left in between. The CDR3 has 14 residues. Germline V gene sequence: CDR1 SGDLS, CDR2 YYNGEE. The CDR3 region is CASSPSRVLNEQFF. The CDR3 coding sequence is TGTGCCAGCAGCCCTTCCAGGGTCCTCAATGAGCAGTTCTTC.

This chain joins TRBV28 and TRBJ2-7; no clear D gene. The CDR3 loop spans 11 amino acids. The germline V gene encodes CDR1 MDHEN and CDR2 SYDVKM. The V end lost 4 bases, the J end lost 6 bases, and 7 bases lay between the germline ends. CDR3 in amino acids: CASSSPLEQYF. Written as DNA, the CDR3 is TGTGCCAGCAGTTCCCCCCTCGAGCAGTACTTC.

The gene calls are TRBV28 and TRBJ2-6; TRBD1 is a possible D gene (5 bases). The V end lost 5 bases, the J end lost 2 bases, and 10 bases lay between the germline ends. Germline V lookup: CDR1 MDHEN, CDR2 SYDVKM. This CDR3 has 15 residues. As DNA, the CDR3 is TGTGCCAGCAGTGAGGCAGGGACTGGGGCCAACGTCCTGACTTTC. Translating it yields CASSEAGTGANVLTF.